This T cell receptor beta chain was recovered during a study of neoadjuvant anti-PD-1 for oral cavity cancer. Overall study: Non-progressing patients received a fourth nivolumab dose near day 43, then surgery on days 50-56.

This clone was observed once. The CDR3 has 14 amino acids. Germline trimming cut 2 bases from V and 5 bases from J; bases unmatched to any gene: 4. In germline, CDR1 is MGHRA, CDR2 YSYEKL. The protocol was immunoSEQ multiplex PCR, while the TCRdb copy is restricted to in-frame clones and leaves out a portion. This repertoire shows 60,000 to 75,000 clones, more than 70% found once; its top ten account for approximately 3%. The clonotype originates from a person aged 40 to 85 with oral cavity squamous cell carcinoma. Sample: PBMCs, taken before nivolumab (anti-PD-1) treatment. V and J are TRBV4-1 and TRBJ2-3; 7 bases line up with TRBD2. CDR3 sequence: CASSQRLAEDTQYF. The CDR3 nucleotides are TGCGCCAGCAGCCAAAGACTAGCCGAAGATACGCAGTATTTT.